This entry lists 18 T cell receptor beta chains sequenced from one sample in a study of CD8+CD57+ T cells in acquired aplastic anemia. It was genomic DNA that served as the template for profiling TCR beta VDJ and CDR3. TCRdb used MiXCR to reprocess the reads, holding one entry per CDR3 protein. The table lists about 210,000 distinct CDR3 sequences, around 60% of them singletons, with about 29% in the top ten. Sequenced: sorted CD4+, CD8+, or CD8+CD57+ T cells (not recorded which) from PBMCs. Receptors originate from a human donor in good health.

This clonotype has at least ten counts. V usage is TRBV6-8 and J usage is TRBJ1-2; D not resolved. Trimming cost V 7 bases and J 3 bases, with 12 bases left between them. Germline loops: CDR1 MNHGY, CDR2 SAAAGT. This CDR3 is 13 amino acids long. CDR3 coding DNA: TGTGCCAGCATCGACACCGCTGACTATGGCTACACCTTC. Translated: CASIDTADYGYTF.

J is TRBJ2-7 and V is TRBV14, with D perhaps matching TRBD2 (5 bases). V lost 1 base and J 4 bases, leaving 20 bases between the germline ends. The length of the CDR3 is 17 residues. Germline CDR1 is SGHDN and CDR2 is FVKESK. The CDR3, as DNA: TGTGCCAGCAGCCAAGGATATGAGATCCGAGGCGGGTACGAGCAGTACTTC. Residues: CASSQGYEIRGGYEQYF.

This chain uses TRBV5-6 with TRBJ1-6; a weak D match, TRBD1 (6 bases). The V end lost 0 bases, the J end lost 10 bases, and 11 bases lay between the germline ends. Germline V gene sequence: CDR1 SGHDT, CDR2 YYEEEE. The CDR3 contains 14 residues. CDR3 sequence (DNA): TGTGCCAGCAGCTTGGGACAGGTTGGATCACCCCTCCACTTT. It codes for CASSLGQVGSPLHF.

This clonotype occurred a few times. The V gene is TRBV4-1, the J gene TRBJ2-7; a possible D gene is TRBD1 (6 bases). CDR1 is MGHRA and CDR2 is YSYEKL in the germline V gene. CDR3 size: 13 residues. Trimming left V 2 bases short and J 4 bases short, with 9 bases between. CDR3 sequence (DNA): TGCGCCAGCAGCCAAATCAGGGGTTACGAGCAGTACTTC. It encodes CASSQIRGYEQYF.

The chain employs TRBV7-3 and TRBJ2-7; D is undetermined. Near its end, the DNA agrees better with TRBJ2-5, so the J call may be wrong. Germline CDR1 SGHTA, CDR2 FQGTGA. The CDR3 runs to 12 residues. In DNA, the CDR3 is TGTGCCAGCAGTACCAAGGGCGGGACCCAGTACTTC. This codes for CASSTKGGTQYF.

The CDR3 region is CSAPLPPGQATGSEQYF. The CDR3 nucleotides are TGCAGTGCCCCGCTACCCCCGGGACAGGCTACGGGGTCCGAGCAGTACTTC. The chain uses TRBV20-1 and TRBJ2-7, with 8 bases identical to TRBD1. Germline loops: CDR1 DFQATT, CDR2 SNEGSKA (reference sequence). J was trimmed by 6 bases and V by 6 bases; bases with no gene match: 22. The CDR3 consists of 17 residues.

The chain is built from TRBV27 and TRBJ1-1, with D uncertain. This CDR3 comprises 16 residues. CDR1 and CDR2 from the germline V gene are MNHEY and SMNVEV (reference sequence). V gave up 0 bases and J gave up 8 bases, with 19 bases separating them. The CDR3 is CASSLSHISVTLEAFF. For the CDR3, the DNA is TGTGCCAGCAGTTTATCGCATATATCGGTTACACTAGAAGCTTTCTTT.

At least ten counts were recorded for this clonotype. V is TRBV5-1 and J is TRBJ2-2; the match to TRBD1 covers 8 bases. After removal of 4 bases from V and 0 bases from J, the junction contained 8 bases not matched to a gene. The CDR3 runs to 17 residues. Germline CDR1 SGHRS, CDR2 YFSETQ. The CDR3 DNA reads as TGCGCCAGCAGCGCCCAGAAGGACAGGGCGAACACCGGGGAGCTGTTTTTT. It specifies CASSAQKDRANTGELFF.

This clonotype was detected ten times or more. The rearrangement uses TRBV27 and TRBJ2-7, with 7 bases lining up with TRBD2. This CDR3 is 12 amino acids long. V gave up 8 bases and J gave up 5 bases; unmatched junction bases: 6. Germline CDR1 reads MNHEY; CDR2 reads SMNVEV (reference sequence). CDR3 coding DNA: TGTGCCAGCCGCCTGGGGGGGGACGAGCAGTACTTC. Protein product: CASRLGGDEQYF.

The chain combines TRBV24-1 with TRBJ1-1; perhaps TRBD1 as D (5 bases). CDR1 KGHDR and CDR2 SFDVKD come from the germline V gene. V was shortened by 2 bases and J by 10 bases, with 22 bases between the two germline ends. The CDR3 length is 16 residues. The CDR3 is CATSDSAAGWDGVAFF. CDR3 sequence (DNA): TGTGCCACCAGTGATTCGGCGGCAGGGTGGGACGGTGTAGCTTTCTTT.

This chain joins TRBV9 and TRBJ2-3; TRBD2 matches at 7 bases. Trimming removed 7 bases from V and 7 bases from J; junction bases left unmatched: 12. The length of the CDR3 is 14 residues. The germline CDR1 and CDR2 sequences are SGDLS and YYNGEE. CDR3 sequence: CASSVGGWEYTQYF. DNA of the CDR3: TGTGCCAGCTCCGTGGGGGGGTGGGAATATACGCAGTATTTT.

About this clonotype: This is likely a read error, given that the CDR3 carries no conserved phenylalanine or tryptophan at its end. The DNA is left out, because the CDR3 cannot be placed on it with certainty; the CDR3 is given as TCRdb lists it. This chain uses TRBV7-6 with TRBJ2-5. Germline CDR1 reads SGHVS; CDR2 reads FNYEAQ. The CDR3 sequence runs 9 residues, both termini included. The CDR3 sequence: CASSLAPFY.

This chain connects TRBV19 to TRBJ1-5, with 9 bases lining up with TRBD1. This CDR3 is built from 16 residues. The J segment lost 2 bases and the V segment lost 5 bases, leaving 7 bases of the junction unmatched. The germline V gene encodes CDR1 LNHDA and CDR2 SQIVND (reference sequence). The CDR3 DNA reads TGTGCCAGTAGTTTGGGGACAGGGATCGGCAATCAGCCCCAGCATTTT. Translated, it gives CASSLGTGIGNQPQHF. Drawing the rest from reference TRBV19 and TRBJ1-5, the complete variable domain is DGGITQSPKYLFRKEGQNVTLSCEQNLNHDAMYWYRQDPGQGLRLIYYSQIVNDFQKGDIAEGYSVSREKKESFPLTVTSAQKNPTAFYLCASSLGTGIGNQPQHFGDGTRLSIL.

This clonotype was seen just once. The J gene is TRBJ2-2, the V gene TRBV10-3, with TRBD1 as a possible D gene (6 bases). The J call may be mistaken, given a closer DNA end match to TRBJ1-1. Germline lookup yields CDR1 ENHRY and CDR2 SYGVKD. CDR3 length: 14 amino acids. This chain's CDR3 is CAIWNPGANTEAFF. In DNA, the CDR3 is TGTGCCATCTGGAACCCGGGGGCGAACACTGAAGCTTTCTTT.

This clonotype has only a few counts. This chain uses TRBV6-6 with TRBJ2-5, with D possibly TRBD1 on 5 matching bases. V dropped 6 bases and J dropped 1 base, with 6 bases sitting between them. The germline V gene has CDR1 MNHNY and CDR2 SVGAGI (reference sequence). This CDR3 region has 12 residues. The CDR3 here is CASRQAQETQYF. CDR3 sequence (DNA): TGTGCCAGCAGACAGGCCCAAGAGACCCAGTACTTC.

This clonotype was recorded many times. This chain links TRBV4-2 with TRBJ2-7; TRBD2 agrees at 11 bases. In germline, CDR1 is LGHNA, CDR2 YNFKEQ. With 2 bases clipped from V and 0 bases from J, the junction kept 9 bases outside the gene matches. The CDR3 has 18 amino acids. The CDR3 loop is CASSQPITSGGHSYEQYF. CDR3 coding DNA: TGTGCCAGCAGCCAACCAATAACTAGCGGGGGACACTCCTACGAGCAGTACTTC.

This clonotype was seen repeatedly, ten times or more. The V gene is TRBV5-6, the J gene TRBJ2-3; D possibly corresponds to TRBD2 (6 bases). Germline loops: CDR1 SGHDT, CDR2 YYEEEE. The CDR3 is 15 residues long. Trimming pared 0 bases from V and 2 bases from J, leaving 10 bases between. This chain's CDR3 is CASSLVPGVTDTQYF. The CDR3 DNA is TGTGCCAGCAGCTTGGTCCCGGGGGTCACAGATACGCAGTATTTT.

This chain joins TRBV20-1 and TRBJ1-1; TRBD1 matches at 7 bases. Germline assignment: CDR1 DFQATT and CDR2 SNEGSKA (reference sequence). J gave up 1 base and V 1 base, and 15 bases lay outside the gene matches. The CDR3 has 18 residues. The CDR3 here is CSARGVGRGWVGNTEAFF. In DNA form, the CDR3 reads TGCAGTGCTAGAGGAGTTGGCAGGGGGTGGGTGGGGAACACTGAAGCTTTCTTT.